This T cell receptor beta chain emerged from a study of blood T cell repertoires in COVID-19. The wider study: Whether acute or convalescent, the COVID-19 samples came from the United States, Italy and Spain. T cells, B-cell-depleted T cells, or PBMCs provided the cDNA or gDNA that served as material.

V was shortened by 6 bases and J by 7 bases, with 40 bases between the two germline ends. The CDR3 consists of 22 residues. Under the authors' procedure: Amplification with reference gene primers provided the estimates of nucleated cell counts. TCRdb keeps only in-frame clones here, not all; method: immunoSEQ multiplex PCR. The D gene and trimming were derived from the DNA, and the V and J assignments and clone size from that table. The sample holds 250,000 to 400,000 clones, roughly 90% seen once. This chain links TRBV23-1 with TRBJ1-3; D might be TRBD1 (5 bases). TRBV23-1 is placed among ORFs of uncertain function. The receptor comes from a woman aged 25 to 45 with COVID-19, enrolled during active disease. The sample comprised peripheral blood. CDR3 nucleotides: TGCGCCAGCAGCGTAAGAAGACAGAGAAGGGTTGGAGATGGGCATCCAGCGAACACCATATATTTT. This codes for CASSVRRQRRVGDGHPANTIYF.